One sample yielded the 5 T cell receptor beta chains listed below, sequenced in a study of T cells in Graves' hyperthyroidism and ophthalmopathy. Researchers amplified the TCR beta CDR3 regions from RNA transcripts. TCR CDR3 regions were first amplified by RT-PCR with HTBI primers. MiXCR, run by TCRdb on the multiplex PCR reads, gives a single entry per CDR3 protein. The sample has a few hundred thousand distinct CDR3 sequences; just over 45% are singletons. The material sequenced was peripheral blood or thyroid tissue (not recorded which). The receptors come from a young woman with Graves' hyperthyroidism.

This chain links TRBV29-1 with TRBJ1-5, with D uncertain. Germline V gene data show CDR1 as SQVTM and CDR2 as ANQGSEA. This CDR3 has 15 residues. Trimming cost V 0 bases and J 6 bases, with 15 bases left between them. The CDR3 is CSVEERMGSGQPQHF. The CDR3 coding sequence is TGCAGCGTTGAAGAGCGGATGGGGTCTGGTCAGCCCCAGCATTTT. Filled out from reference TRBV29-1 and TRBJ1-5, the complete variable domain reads SAVISQKPSRDICQRGTSLTIQCQVDSQVTMMFWYRQQPGQSLTLIATANQGSEATYESGFVIDKFPISRPNLTFSTLTVSNMSPEDSSIYLCSVEERMGSGQPQHFGDGTRLSIL.

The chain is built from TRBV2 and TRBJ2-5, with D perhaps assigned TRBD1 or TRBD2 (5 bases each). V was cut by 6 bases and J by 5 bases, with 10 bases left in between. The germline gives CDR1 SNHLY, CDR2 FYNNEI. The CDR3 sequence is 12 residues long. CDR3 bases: TGTGCCAGCAGGGGGCCGGGGGAGACCCAGTACTTC. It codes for CASRGPGETQYF.

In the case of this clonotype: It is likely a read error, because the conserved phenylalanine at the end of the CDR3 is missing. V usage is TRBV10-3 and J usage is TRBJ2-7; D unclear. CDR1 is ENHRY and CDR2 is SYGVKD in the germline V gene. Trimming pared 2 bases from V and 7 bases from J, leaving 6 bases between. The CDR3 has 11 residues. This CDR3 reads CAISERNEQYS. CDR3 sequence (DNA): TGTGCCATCAGTGAGCGGAATGAGCAGTACTCC.

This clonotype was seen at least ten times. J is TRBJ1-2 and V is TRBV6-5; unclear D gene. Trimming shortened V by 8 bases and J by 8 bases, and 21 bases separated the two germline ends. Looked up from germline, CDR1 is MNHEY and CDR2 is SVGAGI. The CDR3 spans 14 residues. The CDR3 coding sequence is TGTGCCAGCCCCCACCCAGGCGGGTCGTGGGGCTACACCTTC. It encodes CASPHPGGSWGYTF.

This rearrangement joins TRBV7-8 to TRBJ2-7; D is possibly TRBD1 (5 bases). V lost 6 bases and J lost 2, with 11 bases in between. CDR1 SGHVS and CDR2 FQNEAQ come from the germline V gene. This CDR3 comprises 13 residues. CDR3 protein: CASRSWGAYEQYF. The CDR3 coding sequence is TGTGCCAGCAGGTCATGGGGCGCCTACGAGCAGTACTTC.